These T cell receptor beta chains were read from a single sample in a study of control samples from healthy donors and cancer patients. Libraries were prepared by immunoSEQ multiplex PCR; TCRdb keeps only in-frame clonotypes and omits some of them. The table records about 120,000 clones, roughly 87% of them present only once. The specimen was blood. Every receptor here comes from a man between 18 and 29 years old in good health. Each CDR3 is given with its conserved first and last residue. The order of the fields is D gene, clone size, J gene, V gene, CDR3 DNA, CDR3 protein. The D gene is left open where the match is weak. Expanded clones get a size class; other rows say once, few or many, or leave the size out.

- | - | TRBJ1-1 | TRBV23-1 | TGCGCCAGCAGTCACTGCTCTATTTGGTTTGCGGGCACTGAAGCTTTCTTT | CASSHCSIWFAGTEAFF
- | once | TRBJ2-7 | TRBV19 | TGTGCCAGTAGTATACAGGGAAGCCCCTACGAGCAGTACTTC | CASSIQGSPYEQYF
- | few | TRBJ1-6 | TRBV7-9 | TGTGCCAGCAGGCTAGTTAGCTCCTATAATTCACCCCTCCACTTT | CASRLVSSYNSPLHF
- | - | TRBJ1-2 | TRBV30 | TGTGCCTGGAGTGAGCTGGGGGAGGGCTACACCTTC | CAWSELGEGYTF
- | - | TRBJ1-1 | TRBV10-3 | TGTGCCATCAGTCAGCCCGGGACAAAGAACACTGAAGCTTTCTTT | CAISQPGTKNTEAFF
- | - | TRBJ2-3 | TRBV24-1 | TGTGCCACCAGTGATTTGACAGGGTCCCAAACAGATACGCAGTATTTT | CATSDLTGSQTDTQYF
- | - | TRBJ1-5 | TRBV7-2 | TGTGCCAGCAGCTCCCGGACGGATCGGCCCCAGCATTTT | CASSSRTDRPQHF
TRBD1 | - | TRBJ1-6 | TRBV5-1 | TGCGCCAGCAGCTACCGGGACAGAAACTCACCCCTCCACTTT | CASSYRDRNSPLHF
TRBD1 | - | TRBJ1-1 | TRBV7-3 | TGTGCCAGCCAACAGGGGTGGAACACTGAAGCTTTCTTT | CASQQGWNTEAFF
- | - | TRBJ2-1 | TRBV5-4 | TGTGCCAGCAGCTTGGGACCAGGCTGGGGTAATGAGCAGTTCTTC | CASSLGPGWGNEQFF
- | - | TRBJ2-3 | TRBV12-3/TRBV12-4 | TGTGCCAGCAGTTCCCCTAGCACAGATACGCAGTATTTT | CASSSPSTDTQYF
TRBD2 | few | TRBJ2-1 | TRBV6-5 | TGTGCCAGCAGCAGGGGAAGCGGGAGCGGAGGTGAGCAGTTCTTC | CASSRGSGSGGEQFF
TRBD1 | - | TRBJ1-5 | TRBV7-6 | TGTGCCAGCAGCCCGGGACAGAACAATCAGCCCCAGCATTTT | CASSPGQNNQPQHF
TRBD2 | - | TRBJ2-1 | TRBV6-5 | TGTGCCAGCAGCGCCGGGACTACATACCAAGAGCAGTTCTTC | CASSAGTTYQEQFF
- | - | TRBJ2-6 | TRBV9 | TGTGCCAGCAGTGCCGGGAGGGGGCCCTTAAGCTCTGGGGCCAACGTCCTGACTTTC | CASSAGRGPLSSGANVLTF
TRBD1 | few | TRBJ2-7 | TRBV4-1 | TGCGCCAGCAGCCAAGTATCGGGACAGGGGGCTTACGAGCAGTACTTC | CASSQVSGQGAYEQYF
- | - | TRBJ1-2 | TRBV7-6 | TGTGCCAGCAGCTTATTAGGAGCCAACTATGGCTACACCTTC | CASSLLGANYGYTF
- | - | TRBJ2-1 | TRBV19 | TGTGCCAGTAGTATACCCGGAGGGTCCGGTGAGCAGTTCTTC | CASSIPGGSGEQFF
- | - | TRBJ1-3 | TRBV6-5 | TGTGCCAGCAGCTCGACCGCAGGTGGAAACACCATATATTTT | CASSSTAGGNTIYF
- | once | TRBJ2-7 | TRBV5-1 | TGCGCCAGCAGCTTGGGTAAGGGCTCCGGGTTCAACTTC | CASSLGKGSGFNF
- | - | TRBJ1-2 | TRBV10-3 | TGTGCCATCCATGGGGGGGGGATAAACTATGGCTACACCTTC | CAIHGGGINYGYTF
- | - | TRBJ1-1 | TRBV19 | TGTGCCAGTAGTATTTGGACTGAAGCTTTCTTT | CASSIWTEAFF
TRBD1 | - | TRBJ1-6 | TRBV5-6 | TGTGCCAGCAGCATAACGACAGGGGTAGGGAATTCACCCCTCCACTTT | CASSITTGVGNSPLHF
TRBD2 | - | TRBJ2-1 | TRBV11-2 | TGTGCCAGCAGCTTAGGGGCGAGCGGGAGAGCTTCCTACAATGAGCAGTTCTTC | CASSLGASGRASYNEQFF
- | - | TRBJ1-4 | TRBV28 | TGTGCCAGCACTAAGCCTTCAGGGGCCGGTAATGAAAAACTGTTTTTT | CASTKPSGAGNEKLFF
- | - | TRBJ2-6 | TRBV20-1 | TGCAGTGCTAGTAGTGGCGGGACCGGGGCCAACGTCCTGACTTTC | CSASSGGTGANVLTF